Listed here is a single T cell receptor (beta chain). The germline gives CDR1 SGHNT, CDR2 YYREEE (reference sequence). V was trimmed by 0 bases and J by 7 bases, leaving 20 bases between them. The CDR3 covers 17 residues. Per the study methods: How many nucleated cells were present was estimated from reference gene primer amplification. The table came from immunoSEQ multiplex PCR; TCRdb's copy has only in-frame clones and leaves some out. V, J and clone size reflect that table, while D and trimming were determined from the DNA. The repertoire has over 300,000 clones, roughly 85% of them found once; the top ten carry 6% to 9%. The record originates from a study of blood T cell repertoires in COVID-19. The overall study: The samples span acute and convalescent COVID-19 from the United States, Italy and Spain. PBMCs, B-cell-depleted T cells, or T cells were the source of the cDNA or gDNA that made up the material.

The chain combines TRBV5-4 with TRBJ2-1, with D perhaps TRBD2 (7 bases). This sequence originates from a human donor in a cohort sampled during active COVID-19. The sample taken for sequencing was peripheral blood. Here the CDR3 DNA reads TGTGCCAGCAGCTTGGTAGGGGGGGCTAGCGACCTGAATGAGCAGTTCTTC. This gives the protein CASSLVGGASDLNEQFF.